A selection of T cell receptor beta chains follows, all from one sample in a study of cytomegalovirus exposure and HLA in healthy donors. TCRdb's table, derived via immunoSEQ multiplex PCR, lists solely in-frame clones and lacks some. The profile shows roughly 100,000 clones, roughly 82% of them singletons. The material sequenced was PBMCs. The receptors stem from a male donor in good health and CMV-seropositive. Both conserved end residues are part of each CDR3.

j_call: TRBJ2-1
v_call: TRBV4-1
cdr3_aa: CASSRSSSEFYNEQFF

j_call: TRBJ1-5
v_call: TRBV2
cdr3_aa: CASSEAAGGRYNQPQHF

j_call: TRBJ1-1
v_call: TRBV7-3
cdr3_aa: CASSLTPTATEAFF

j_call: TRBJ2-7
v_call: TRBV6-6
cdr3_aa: CASSYPATPYEQYF

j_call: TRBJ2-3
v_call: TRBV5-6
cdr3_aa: CASSHGTSRTDTQYF

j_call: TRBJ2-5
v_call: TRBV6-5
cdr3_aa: CASSYSRGGRETQYF

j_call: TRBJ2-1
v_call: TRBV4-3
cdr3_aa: CASSQDPGAGEQFF

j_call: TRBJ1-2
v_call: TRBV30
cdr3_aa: CAWSVSSGEHTF

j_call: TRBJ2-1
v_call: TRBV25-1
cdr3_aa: CASTPQGTYNEQFF

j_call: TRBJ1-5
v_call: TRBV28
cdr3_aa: CASSEQISNQPQHF

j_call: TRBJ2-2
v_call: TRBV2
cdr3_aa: CASNLGGAVGTGELFF

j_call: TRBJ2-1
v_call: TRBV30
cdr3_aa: CAWSRSGDSYNEQFF

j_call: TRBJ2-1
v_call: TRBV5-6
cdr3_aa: CASSLLGTGDYNEQFF

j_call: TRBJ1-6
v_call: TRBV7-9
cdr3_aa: CASSLGPGQDPGVPLHF

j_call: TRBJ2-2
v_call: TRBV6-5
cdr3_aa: CASKPPGQSTGELFF

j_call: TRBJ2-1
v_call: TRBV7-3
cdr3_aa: CASSFSAGGINEQFF

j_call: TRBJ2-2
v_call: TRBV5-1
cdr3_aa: CASSFQANTGELFF

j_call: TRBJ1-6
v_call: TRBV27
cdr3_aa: CASSPITGYNSPLHF

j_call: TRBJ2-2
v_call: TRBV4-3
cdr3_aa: CASSQESGGAVGELFF

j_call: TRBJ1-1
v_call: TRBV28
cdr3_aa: CASSFVGTGVSRTYEAFF

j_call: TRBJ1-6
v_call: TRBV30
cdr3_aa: CAWSGQSNSPLHF

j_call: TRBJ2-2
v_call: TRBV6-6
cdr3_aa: CASSLTANTGELFF

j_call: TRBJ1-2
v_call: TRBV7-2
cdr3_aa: CASSLVTGDYGYTF

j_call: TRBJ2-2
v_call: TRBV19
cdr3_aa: CASSLGQGNTGELFF

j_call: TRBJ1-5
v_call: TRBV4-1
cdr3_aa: CASSQGQGRSQPQHF

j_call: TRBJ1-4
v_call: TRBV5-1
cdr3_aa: CASSPRAGEKLFF

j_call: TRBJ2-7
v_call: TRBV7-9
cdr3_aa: CASSLGQGLTKQYF

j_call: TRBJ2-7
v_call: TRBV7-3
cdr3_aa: CASSLGVKNEQYF

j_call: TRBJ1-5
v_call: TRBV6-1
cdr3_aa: CASSEISGSWQPQHF

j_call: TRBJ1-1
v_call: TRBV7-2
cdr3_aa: CASSLGGRGLIATEAFF

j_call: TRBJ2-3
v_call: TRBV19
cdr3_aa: CASSMRSGGDSSDTQYF

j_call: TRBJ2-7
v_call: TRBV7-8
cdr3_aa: CASSGGRGSLSYEQYF

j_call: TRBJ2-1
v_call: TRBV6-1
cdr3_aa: CASSRRDRGNNEQFF

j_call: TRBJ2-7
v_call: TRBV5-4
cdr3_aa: CASSLELAGNYEQYF

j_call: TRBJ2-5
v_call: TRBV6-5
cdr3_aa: CASTETQGRETQYF

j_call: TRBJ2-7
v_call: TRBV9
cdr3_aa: CASSGLASEQYF

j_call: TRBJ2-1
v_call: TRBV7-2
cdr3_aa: CASSLFDPGEQFF

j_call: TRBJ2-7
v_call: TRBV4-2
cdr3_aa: CASSQDSGGSSGSYEQYF

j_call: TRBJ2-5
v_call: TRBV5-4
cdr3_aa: CASSLAGAGAETQYF

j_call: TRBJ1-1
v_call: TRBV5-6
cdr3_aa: CASSLQGGRKAFF

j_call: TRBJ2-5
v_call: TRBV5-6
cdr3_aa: CASRTTGVEETQYF

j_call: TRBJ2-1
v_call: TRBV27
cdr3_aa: CASSMGLARNEQFF